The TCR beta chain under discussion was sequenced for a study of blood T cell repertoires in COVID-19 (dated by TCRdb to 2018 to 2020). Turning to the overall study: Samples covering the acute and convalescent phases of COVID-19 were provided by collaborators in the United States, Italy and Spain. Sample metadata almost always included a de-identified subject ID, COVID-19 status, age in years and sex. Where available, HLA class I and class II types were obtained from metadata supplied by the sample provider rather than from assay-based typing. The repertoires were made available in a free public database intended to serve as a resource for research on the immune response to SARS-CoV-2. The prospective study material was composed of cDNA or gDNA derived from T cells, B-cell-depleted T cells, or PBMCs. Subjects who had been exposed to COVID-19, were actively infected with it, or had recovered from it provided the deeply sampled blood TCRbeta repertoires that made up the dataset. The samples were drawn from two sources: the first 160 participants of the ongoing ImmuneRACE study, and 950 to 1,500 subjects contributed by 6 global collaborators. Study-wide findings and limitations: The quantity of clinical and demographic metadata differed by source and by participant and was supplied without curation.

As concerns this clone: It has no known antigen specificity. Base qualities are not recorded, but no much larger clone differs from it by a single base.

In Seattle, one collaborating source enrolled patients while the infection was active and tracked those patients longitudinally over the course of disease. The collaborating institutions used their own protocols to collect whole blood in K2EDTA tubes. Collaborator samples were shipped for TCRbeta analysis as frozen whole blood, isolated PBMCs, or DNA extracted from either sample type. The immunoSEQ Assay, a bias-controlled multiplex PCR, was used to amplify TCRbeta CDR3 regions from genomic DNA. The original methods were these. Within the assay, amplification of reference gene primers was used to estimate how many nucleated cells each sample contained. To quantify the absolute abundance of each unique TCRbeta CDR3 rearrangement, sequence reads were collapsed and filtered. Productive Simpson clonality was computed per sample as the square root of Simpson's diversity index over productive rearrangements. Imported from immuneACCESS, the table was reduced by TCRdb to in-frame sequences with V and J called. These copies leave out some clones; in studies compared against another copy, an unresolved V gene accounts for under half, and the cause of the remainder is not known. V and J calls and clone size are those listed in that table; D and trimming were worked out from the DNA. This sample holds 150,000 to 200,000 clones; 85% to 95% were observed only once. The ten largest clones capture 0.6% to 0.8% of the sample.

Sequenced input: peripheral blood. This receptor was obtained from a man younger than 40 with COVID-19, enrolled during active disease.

CDR3 reads: CASSPMLSLTNLNTEAFF. In nucleotide form, the sequence is TGTGCCAGCTCACCAATGCTCTCTCTGACAAACTTGAACACTGAAGCTTTCTTT. Rearrangement joined TRBV18 to TRBJ1-1, with the D segment identity uncertain. In the germline V gene, CDR1 corresponds to KGHSH and CDR2 to LQKENI. The CDR3, from cysteine to phenylalanine, totals 18 residues. Just CDR3 DNA is preserved here, 54 bases in frame from base 1. V sheds 2 bases and J sheds 0 bases, leaving 19 bases between their ends. Where the CDR3 stops, the reference TRBV18 and TRBJ1-1 genes take over; the full variable domain is NAGVMQNPRHLVRRRGQEARLRCSPMKGHSHVYWYRQLPEEGLKFMVYLQKENIIDESGMPKERFSAEFPKEGPSILRIQQVVRGDSAAYFCASSPMLSLTNLNTEAFFGQGTRLTVV.